This T cell receptor beta chain was sequenced during a study of blood T cell repertoires in COVID-19. Using immunoSEQ multiplex PCR, the repertoire was profiled, and TCRdb retains in-frame clones only, with some absent. Seen here are about 55,000 clones, approximately 89% observed once, and the top ten hold roughly 15%. The CDR3 spans 15 residues. Germline V lookup: CDR1 LGHNT, CDR2 FRNRAP. The V and J ends lost 4 bases and 6 bases respectively, with 18 bases between them. The sample taken for sequencing was peripheral blood. This TCR came from a human donor in a cohort sampled during active COVID-19. This chain connects TRBV12-5 to TRBJ1-1; no clear D. The CDR3 protein is CASGSLPAGYAEAFF. As DNA, the CDR3 is TGTGCTAGTGGTTCCCTTCCTGCCGGGTACGCTGAAGCTTTCTTT.